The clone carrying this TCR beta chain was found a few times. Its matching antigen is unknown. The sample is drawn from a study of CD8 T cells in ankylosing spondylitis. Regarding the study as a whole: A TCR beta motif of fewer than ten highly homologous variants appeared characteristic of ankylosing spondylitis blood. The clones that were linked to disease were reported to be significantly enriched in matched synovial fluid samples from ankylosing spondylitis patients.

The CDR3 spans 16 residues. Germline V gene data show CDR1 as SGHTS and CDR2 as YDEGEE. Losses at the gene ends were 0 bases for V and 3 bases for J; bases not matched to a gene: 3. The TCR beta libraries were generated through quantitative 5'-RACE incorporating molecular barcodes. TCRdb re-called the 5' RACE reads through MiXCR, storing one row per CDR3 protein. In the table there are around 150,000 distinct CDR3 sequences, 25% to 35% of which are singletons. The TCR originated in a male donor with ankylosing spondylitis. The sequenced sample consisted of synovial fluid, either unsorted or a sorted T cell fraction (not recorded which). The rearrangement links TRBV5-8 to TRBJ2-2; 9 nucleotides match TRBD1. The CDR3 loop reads CASSLEQGAYTGELFF. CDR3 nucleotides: TGTGCCAGCAGCTTGGAACAGGGGGCGTACACCGGGGAGCTGTTTTTT.